Listed below are T cell receptor beta chains from one sample, sequenced in a study of shared clonotypes between healthy human individuals. Profiled with immunoSEQ multiplex PCR; TCRdb holds only in-frame clones, not every one. The sample lists a few million clones, around 95% occurring once. The sample taken for sequencing was naive CD4+ T cells sorted from blood. The origin of the receptors is a man aged 18-30 years in good health. CDR3s include the opening cysteine and the closing phenylalanine or tryptophan.

j_gene: TRBJ2-7
v_gene: TRBV5-4
CDR3aa: CASSLSSGSYEQYF

j_gene: TRBJ2-7
v_gene: TRBV30
CDR3aa: CAWSAKGNSYEQYF

j_gene: TRBJ1-1
v_gene: TRBV5-1
CDR3aa: CASSQTGQNTEAFF

j_gene: TRBJ1-1
v_gene: TRBV27
CDR3aa: CASSPTEPNTEAFF

j_gene: TRBJ2-1
v_gene: TRBV2
CDR3aa: CAGTRTSGGNEQFF

j_gene: TRBJ2-4
v_gene: TRBV29-1
CDR3aa: CSVEEGTNIQYF

j_gene: TRBJ1-6
v_gene: TRBV7-3
CDR3aa: CASSLNGGRGNSPLHF

j_gene: TRBJ2-3
v_gene: TRBV7-2
CDR3aa: CASSLGGKAQYF

j_gene: TRBJ1-2
v_gene: TRBV5-4
CDR3aa: CASSLTRGDGYTF

j_gene: TRBJ1-6
v_gene: TRBV28
CDR3aa: CASRTGGVNSPLHF

j_gene: TRBJ2-3
v_gene: TRBV7-2
CDR3aa: CASSLAGTGGLTDTQYF

j_gene: TRBJ2-7
v_gene: TRBV18
CDR3aa: CASSPPNRNHEQYF

j_gene: TRBJ2-7
v_gene: TRBV18
CDR3aa: CASSSTYEQYF

j_gene: TRBJ1-5
v_gene: TRBV6-1
CDR3aa: CASSEGPVYQPQHF

j_gene: TRBJ2-3
v_gene: TRBV11-1
CDR3aa: CASSPRGGGAPITDTQYF

j_gene: TRBJ1-2
v_gene: TRBV7-2
CDR3aa: CASSEQGLGYGYTF

j_gene: TRBJ2-3
v_gene: TRBV7-9
CDR3aa: CASSSFSGASTDTQYF

j_gene: TRBJ1-1
v_gene: TRBV9
CDR3aa: CASSVDVRGYTEAFF

j_gene: TRBJ1-5
v_gene: TRBV19
CDR3aa: CAPGGHRAGQPQHF

j_gene: TRBJ1-4
v_gene: TRBV30
CDR3aa: CAWGRASEKLFF

j_gene: TRBJ2-2
v_gene: TRBV10-3
CDR3aa: CAITRGANTGELFF

j_gene: TRBJ2-2
v_gene: TRBV6-6
CDR3aa: CASSYLTGNTGELFF

j_gene: TRBJ1-3
v_gene: TRBV9
CDR3aa: CASSGRDRDRNTIYF

j_gene: TRBJ2-7
v_gene: TRBV5-1
CDR3aa: CASSLDSTSSYEQYF

j_gene: TRBJ2-7
v_gene: TRBV18
CDR3aa: CASSPSRGTGGSYEQYF

j_gene: TRBJ2-7
v_gene: TRBV7-8
CDR3aa: CASSLGSGRFNEQYF

j_gene: TRBJ2-1
v_gene: TRBV7-6
CDR3aa: CASSGGSRDEQFF

j_gene: TRBJ2-5
v_gene: TRBV5-1
CDR3aa: CASSLIGGAYQETQYF

j_gene: TRBJ2-7
v_gene: TRBV15
CDR3aa: CATSREGGGLYEQYF

j_gene: TRBJ2-7
v_gene: TRBV7-9
CDR3aa: CASSLPSGETYYEQYF

j_gene: TRBJ2-1
v_gene: TRBV6-5
CDR3aa: CASSSTANEQFF

j_gene: TRBJ2-7
v_gene: TRBV6-1
CDR3aa: CAISEGQGSNEQYF

j_gene: TRBJ2-5
v_gene: TRBV5-1
CDR3aa: CASSWGQGRRVETQYF

j_gene: TRBJ2-1
v_gene: TRBV11-3
CDR3aa: CASSLASGGYNEQFF

j_gene: TRBJ1-6
v_gene: TRBV5-1
CDR3aa: CASSAMGADNSPLHF

j_gene: TRBJ2-2
v_gene: TRBV11-3
CDR3aa: CASSLRVAGSSTGELFF

j_gene: TRBJ1-1
v_gene: TRBV10-2
CDR3aa: CASRPDRLNTEAFF

j_gene: TRBJ2-5
v_gene: TRBV4-1
CDR3aa: CASSHLETGVTQYF

j_gene: TRBJ2-7
v_gene: TRBV28
CDR3aa: CASSSGRNSYEQYF

j_gene: TRBJ1-1
v_gene: TRBV27
CDR3aa: CASSLRGQGAPTEAFF

j_gene: TRBJ1-2
v_gene: TRBV5-1
CDR3aa: CASSLEGQGSGYTF

j_gene: TRBJ2-3
v_gene: TRBV5-4
CDR3aa: CASSLGYGGRLTDTQYF